The 18 T cell receptor beta chains given below trace back to one sample, sequenced in a study of cytomegalovirus exposure and HLA in healthy donors. The PCR made use of 60 Vbeta and 13 Jbeta primers. Sequencing used immunoSEQ multiplex PCR; TCRdb keeps in-frame clones, though not all of them. The profile shows fewer than 200,000 clones, over 75% of them singletons. Sequencing input: PBMCs. All receptors derive from a male donor in good health and CMV-seronegative.

The chain couples TRBV2 to TRBJ1-1, with D possibly TRBD1 on 5 matching bases. The CDR3 consists of 13 residues. The germline V and J ends were trimmed by 6 bases and 4 bases, with 12 bases remaining between them. Germline V CDR1 and CDR2: SNHLY, FYNNEI. The CDR3 region has the DNA TGTGCCAGCAGGGGCGACAGCGCCACTGAAGCTTTCTTT. The encoded protein is CASRGDSATEAFF.

In nucleotides, the CDR3 is TGTGCCAGCAGCTTAGTGAGACTAGCGGAAGGAATTGGCCCAGATACGCAGTATTTT. It codes for CASSLVRLAEGIGPDTQYF. V usage is TRBV7-2 and J usage is TRBJ2-3, with TRBD2 matching over 9 bases. With V trimmed by 1 base and J by 4 bases, 15 bases remained unmatched. This CDR3 comprises 19 residues. Germline CDR1 reads SGHTA; CDR2 reads FQGNSA.

The V call is TRBV13, the J call TRBJ2-3, with a weak D call TRBD1 (6 bases). V was clipped by 3 bases and J by 2 bases, with 15 bases between them. This CDR3 region has 16 residues. Germline V gene data show CDR1 as PRHDT and CDR2 as FYEKMQ (reference sequence). DNA of the CDR3: TGTGCCAGCAGCTTTCGGGACACCCAATCCACAGATACGCAGTATTTT. It encodes CASSFRDTQSTDTQYF.

This sequence joins TRBV5-4 and TRBJ1-6; D possibly corresponds to TRBD1 (5 bases). V was shortened by 0 bases and J by 12 bases, with 10 bases between the two germline ends. The CDR3 spans 13 residues. Germline values: CDR1 SGHNT, CDR2 YYREEE (reference sequence). The CDR3, as DNA: TGTGCCAGCAGCTTGGAAGGGACTCGACCCCTCCACTTT. This sequence encodes CASSLEGTRPLHF. The full variable domain, with the rest looked up from reference TRBV5-4 and TRBJ1-6, is ETGVTQSPTHLIKTRGQQVTLRCSSQSGHNTVSWYQQALGQGPQFIFQYYREEENGRGNFPPRFSGLQFPNYSSELNVNALELDDSALYLCASSLEGTRPLHFGNGTRLTVT.

The V gene is TRBV2, the J gene TRBJ1-5; 7 bases map to TRBD1. This CDR3 region has 14 residues. The V gene end was trimmed by 7 bases and the J gene end by 4 bases; junction bases not matched to a gene: 7. The germline V gene has CDR1 SNHLY and CDR2 FYNNEI. CDR3 in DNA: TGTGCCAGCAATACACAGGGGAATAATCAGCCCCAGCATTTT. Encoded protein: CASNTQGNNQPQHF.

The J gene is TRBJ1-1, the V gene TRBV19; no firm D call. The CDR3 runs to 14 residues. Looked up from germline, CDR1 is LNHDA and CDR2 is SQIVND (reference sequence). V was trimmed by 11 bases and J by 4 bases, leaving 20 bases between them. The CDR3 DNA is TGTGCCGCCCATTCTAGGTACCCGGGCACTGAAGCTTTCTTT. Its protein is CAAHSRYPGTEAFF.

This clone showed up just a few times. The rearrangement uses TRBV7-9 and TRBJ2-5; no clear D. Germline V gene sequence: CDR1 SEHNR, CDR2 FQNEAQ (reference sequence). V shed 1 base and J shed 6 bases, with 3 bases lying between them. The CDR3 covers 11 residues. This chain's CDR3 is CASSLGQTQYF. The CDR3 DNA reads as TGTGCCAGCAGCTTAGGGCAGACCCAGTACTTC.

V and J are TRBV18 and TRBJ2-3, with 7 nucleotides matching TRBD2. The CDR3 length is 16 residues. From germline, CDR1 is KGHSH and CDR2 LQKENI. Germline trimming cut 4 bases from V and 2 bases from J; bases unmatched to any gene: 9. CDR3 bases: TGTGCCAGCTCACTAAGACTAGCCGCCTCCACAGATACGCAGTATTTT. Its protein is CASSLRLAASTDTQYF.

The rearrangement links TRBV2 to TRBJ1-2, with D maybe TRBD1 (5 bases). This CDR3 comprises 12 residues. CDR1 SNHLY and CDR2 FYNNEI come from the germline V gene. Trimming took 5 bases from V and 4 from J, leaving 8 bases between them. This CDR3 is CASSSQGYGYTF. The CDR3 bases are TGTGCCAGCAGTTCTCAGGGCTATGGCTACACCTTC.

The V gene is TRBV19, the J gene TRBJ1-1, with D perhaps TRBD1 (5 bases). Germline V lookup: CDR1 LNHDA, CDR2 SQIVND (reference sequence). Between the trimmed V and J ends, which lost 7 bases and 10 bases, there was a span of 16 bases. The CDR3 is 12 residues long. CDR3 residues: CASMGDSHRAFF. As DNA, the CDR3 is TGTGCCAGTATGGGCGACAGTCACAGAGCTTTCTTT.

The rearrangement links TRBV10-3 to TRBJ2-2; TRBD1 matches at 7 bases. CDR3 size: 12 residues. CDR1 ENHRY and CDR2 SYGVKD come from the germline V gene. V trimming: 5 bases; J trimming: 7 bases; junction bases outside the gene matches: 1. CDR3 DNA: TGTGCCATCAGTACAGGGGACGGGGAGCTGTTTTTT. It translates to CAISTGDGELFF.

V gene TRBV9 combines with J gene TRBJ2-1; 9 bases are a match to TRBD2. The CDR3 consists of 16 residues. Trimming removed 0 bases from V and 5 bases from J; junction bases left unmatched: 6. CDR1 and CDR2 from the germline V gene are SGDLS and YYNGEE. The CDR3 DNA sequence: TGTGCCAGCAGCGTAGGGGGGACTAGCACTAACAATGAGCAGTTCTTC. This codes for CASSVGGTSTNNEQFF. The full variable domain, completed using reference TRBV9 and TRBJ2-1, is DSGVTQTPKHLITATGQRVTLRCSPRSGDLSVYWYQQSLDQGLQFLIQYYNGEERAKGNILERFSAQQFPDLHSELNLSSLELGDSALYFCASSVGGTSTNNEQFFGPGTRLTVL.

V is TRBV19 and J is TRBJ2-3; 7 bases line up with TRBD1. The CDR3 extends over 13 amino acids. V shed 4 bases and J 6 bases; nucleotides not matched to a gene: 4. The V gene's germline CDR1 is LNHDA and CDR2 SQIVND (reference sequence). The CDR3 region is CASSNYRGDTQYF. For the CDR3, the DNA is TGTGCCAGTAGTAACTACAGGGGTGATACGCAGTATTTT. Full variable domain (missing parts from reference TRBV19 and TRBJ2-3): DGGITQSPKYLFRKEGQNVTLSCEQNLNHDAMYWYRQDPGQGLRLIYYSQIVNDFQKGDIAEGYSVSREKKESFPLTVTSAQKNPTAFYLCASSNYRGDTQYFGPGTRLTVL.

The chain employs TRBV9 and TRBJ2-1; TRBD1 is a possible D gene (6 bases). Per the germline V gene, CDR1 is SGDLS and CDR2 is YYNGEE. The CDR3 is 14 amino acids. Trimming pared 3 bases from V and 8 bases from J, leaving 15 bases between. CDR3 nucleotides: TGTGCCAGCAGCGCCTGGGACCCAGGGGATGAGCAGTTCTTC. It is translated as CASSAWDPGDEQFF.

The chain joins TRBV5-1 to TRBJ1-1; possible D gene TRBD1, 5 bases. V was cut by 8 bases and J by 1 base, with 15 bases left in between. This CDR3 spans 14 amino acids. CDR1 and CDR2 (germline): SGHRS, YFSETQ. The DNA for the CDR3 is TGCGCCAGTCGCCCGGGGGTTGGGAACACTGAAGCTTTCTTT. Translation gives CASRPGVGNTEAFF.

The chain has TRBV7-2 and TRBJ2-5, with 9 bases matching TRBD2. The CDR3 runs to 15 residues. V dropped 3 bases and J dropped 2; count of bases not matched to a gene: 4. Germline CDR1 and CDR2: SGHTA and FQGNSA. CDR3 DNA sequence: TGTGCCAGCAGCTTGGGGCGGGGGGGGCAAGAGACCCAGTACTTC. It translates to CASSLGRGGQETQYF.

V and J are TRBV11-2 and TRBJ2-3; 9 bases map to TRBD1. The trim removed 0 bases at V and 2 bases at J, leaving 12 bases unmatched. The CDR3 sequence is 19 residues long. Germline assignment: CDR1 SGHAT and CDR2 FQNNGV. The CDR3 reads CASSLDLGGTGYITDTQYF. In DNA form, the CDR3 reads TGTGCCAGCAGCTTAGATCTTGGGGGGACAGGGTATATCACAGATACGCAGTATTTT.

This clone occurred a few times. This chain uses TRBV5-1 with TRBJ2-6; 7 bases map to TRBD1. Trimming removed 4 bases from V and 1 base from J; junction bases left unmatched: 11. The CDR3 has 18 amino acids. Germline V lookup: CDR1 SGHRS, CDR2 YFSETQ. CDR3 bases: TGCGCCAGCAGCCGCGAGGGGACAGTCTCTTCTGGGGCCAACGTCCTGACTTTC. Translation gives CASSREGTVSSGANVLTF.